Listed below are T cell receptor beta chains from one sample, sequenced in a study of regulatory T cells in long-lasting Graves disease. TCRdb ran MiXCR on the multiplex PCR reads and lists one entry per CDR3 protein. The repertoire holds 560,000 or so distinct CDR3 sequences, about 16% seen once, with more than 10% in the top ten. These data also formed part of another study, on T cells in Graves' hyperthyroidism and ophthalmopathy.

Sequencing was performed on peripheral blood mononuclear cells (PBMCs), taken at new diagnosis, from a patient treated with antithyroid drugs. The source of these receptors is a man aged 18 to 29 with Graves disease. Both conserved end residues are part of each CDR3. D genes are given only for firm matches. A row's size may be missing; if present it is once, few, many or a size class.

clone_size: NA; d_call: NA; v_call: TRBV7-8; j_call: TRBJ2-3; cdr3_length: 14; cdr3_aa: CASSLVFSDNTQYF; cdr3_nt: TGTGCCAGCAGCTTAGTCTTCAGCGACAATACGCAGTATTTT
clone_size: NA; d_call: NA; v_call: TRBV11-3; j_call: TRBJ2-1; cdr3_length: 13; cdr3_aa: CASSPRGRVEQFF; cdr3_nt: TGTGCCAGCAGCCCCAGGGGCCGGGTTGAGCAGTTCTTC
clone_size: NA; d_call: TRBD2; v_call: TRBV19; j_call: TRBJ2-1; cdr3_length: 15; cdr3_aa: CASSPAGGIYNEQFF; cdr3_nt: TGTGCCAGTAGCCCAGCGGGAGGTATCTACAATGAGCAGTTCTTC
clone_size: many; d_call: NA; v_call: TRBV12-3/TRBV12-4; j_call: TRBJ1-1; cdr3_length: 13; cdr3_aa: CASTLQGVTEAFF; cdr3_nt: TGTGCCAGCACCCTACAGGGAGTCACTGAAGCTTTCTTT
clone_size: many; d_call: TRBD2; v_call: TRBV7-2; j_call: TRBJ2-3; cdr3_length: 15; cdr3_aa: CASSPQAGSTDTQYF; cdr3_nt: TGTGCCAGCAGCCCCCAAGCGGGGAGCACAGATACGCAGTATTTT
clone_size: NA; d_call: TRBD1; v_call: TRBV3-1; j_call: TRBJ2-7; cdr3_length: 14; cdr3_aa: CASNRGRQGREQYF; cdr3_nt: TGTGCCAGCAACCGGGGAAGACAGGGGAGGGAGCAGTACTTC
clone_size: few; d_call: TRBD2; v_call: TRBV4-1; j_call: TRBJ2-1; cdr3_length: 17; cdr3_aa: CASSQRFGLAGVHEQFF; cdr3_nt: TGCGCCAGCAGCCAAAGGTTCGGGCTAGCGGGAGTTCATGAGCAGTTCTTC
clone_size: many; d_call: NA; v_call: TRBV24-1; j_call: TRBJ2-5; cdr3_length: 15; cdr3_aa: CATSERTDGLETQYF; cdr3_nt: TGTGCCACCAGTGAAAGGACGGATGGTCTCGAGACCCAGTACTTC
clone_size: NA; d_call: NA; v_call: TRBV11-2; j_call: TRBJ2-5; cdr3_length: 15; cdr3_aa: CASSLDPFGRETQYF; cdr3_nt: TGTGCCAGCAGCTTAGATCCCTTTGGGCGGGAGACCCAGTACTTC
clone_size: NA; d_call: NA; v_call: TRBV20-1; j_call: TRBJ1-1; cdr3_length: 13; cdr3_aa: CSASGLGNTEAFF; cdr3_nt: TGCAGTGCCTCGGGACTAGGAAACACTGAAGCTTTCTTT
clone_size: few; d_call: TRBD2; v_call: TRBV2; j_call: TRBJ2-7; cdr3_length: 14; cdr3_aa: CASRWTSDLYEQYF; cdr3_nt: TGTGCCAGCAGATGGACTAGCGATCTCTACGAGCAGTACTTC
clone_size: NA; d_call: NA; v_call: TRBV6-9; j_call: TRBJ1-2; cdr3_length: 15; cdr3_aa: CASSYSLGHANGYTF; cdr3_nt: TGTGCCAGCAGTTACTCCTTGGGACACGCGAATGGCTACACCTTC
clone_size: NA; d_call: TRBD1; v_call: TRBV6-5; j_call: TRBJ1-3; cdr3_length: 14; cdr3_aa: CASSYTGAGNTIYF; cdr3_nt: TGTGCCAGCAGTTACACAGGGGCTGGAAACACCATATATTTT
clone_size: NA; d_call: TRBD1; v_call: TRBV6-1; j_call: TRBJ1-2; cdr3_length: 14; cdr3_aa: CASSARDRVYGYTF; cdr3_nt: TGTGCCAGCAGTGCTCGGGACAGGGTATATGGCTACACCTTC
clone_size: many; d_call: NA; v_call: TRBV28; j_call: TRBJ1-1; cdr3_length: 15; cdr3_aa: CASSLFRQVNTEAFF; cdr3_nt: TGTGCCAGCAGTTTGTTTCGACAGGTGAACACTGAAGCTTTCTTT
clone_size: few; d_call: TRBD1; v_call: TRBV5-1; j_call: TRBJ2-2; cdr3_length: 17; cdr3_aa: CASSLSPGQGGAGELFF; cdr3_nt: TGCGCCAGCAGCTTATCGCCGGGACAGGGGGGAGCCGGGGAGCTGTTTTTT
clone_size: NA; d_call: NA; v_call: TRBV6-1; j_call: TRBJ1-1; cdr3_length: 13; cdr3_aa: CASKGRKNTEAFF; cdr3_nt: TGTGCCAGCAAGGGCAGGAAGAACACTGAAGCTTTCTTT
clone_size: many; d_call: NA; v_call: TRBV28; j_call: TRBJ2-7; cdr3_length: 14; cdr3_aa: CASSLPRRPYEQYF; cdr3_nt: TGTGCCAGCAGCCTACCGCGCAGACCCTACGAGCAGTACTTC
clone_size: many; d_call: NA; v_call: TRBV18; j_call: TRBJ1-1; cdr3_length: 13; cdr3_aa: CASSPHSNTEAFF; cdr3_nt: TGTGCCAGCTCACCCCACTCGAACACTGAAGCTTTCTTT
clone_size: NA; d_call: NA; v_call: TRBV7-2; j_call: TRBJ2-7; cdr3_length: 16; cdr3_aa: CASKVDSVISSYGQYF; cdr3_nt: TGTGCCAGCAAAGTGGACTCCGTGATCAGCTCCTACGGGCAGTACTTC
clone_size: many; d_call: NA; v_call: TRBV7-8; j_call: TRBJ2-3; cdr3_length: 13; cdr3_aa: CASSLGPTDTQYF; cdr3_nt: TGTGCCAGCAGCTTAGGGCCTACAGATACGCAGTATTTT
clone_size: few; d_call: NA; v_call: TRBV2; j_call: TRBJ1-5; cdr3_length: 13; cdr3_aa: CASSADLDRPQHF; cdr3_nt: TGTGCCAGCAGTGCCGACTTGGATCGGCCCCAGCATTTT
clone_size: NA; d_call: NA; v_call: TRBV30; j_call: TRBJ2-2; cdr3_length: 12; cdr3_aa: CAWSWHTGEPFF; cdr3_nt: TGTGCCTGGAGTTGGCACACCGGAGAGCCGTTTTTT
clone_size: NA; d_call: NA; v_call: TRBV5-5; j_call: TRBJ1-3; cdr3_length: 15; cdr3_aa: CASSWQGIAGNTIYF; cdr3_nt: TGTGCCAGCAGCTGGCAGGGTATCGCTGGAAACACCATATATTTT
clone_size: many; d_call: TRBD1; v_call: TRBV30; j_call: TRBJ1-2; cdr3_length: 14; cdr3_aa: CAWSRQGGNYGYTF; cdr3_nt: TGTGCCTGGAGCCGGCAGGGGGGAAACTATGGCTACACCTTC
clone_size: many; d_call: NA; v_call: TRBV20-1; j_call: TRBJ1-5; cdr3_length: 13; cdr3_aa: CSARNIQGQPQHF; cdr3_nt: TGCAGTGCTAGAAATATTCAGGGGCAACCCCAGCATTTT
clone_size: few; d_call: TRBD2; v_call: TRBV6-4; j_call: TRBJ2-7; cdr3_length: 18; cdr3_aa: CASSYSLWGLAEWNEQYF; cdr3_nt: TGTGCCAGCAGTTACTCGTTGTGGGGACTAGCGGAGTGGAATGAGCAGTACTTC
clone_size: many; d_call: TRBD2; v_call: TRBV11-2; j_call: TRBJ2-7; cdr3_length: 16; cdr3_aa: CASSLGVGGGGYEQYF; cdr3_nt: TGTGCCAGCAGCTTAGGGGTCGGCGGGGGGGGCTACGAGCAGTACTTC
clone_size: many; d_call: TRBD2; v_call: TRBV11-3; j_call: TRBJ2-2; cdr3_length: 18; cdr3_aa: CASSFWEGGQWGTGELFF; cdr3_nt: TGTGCCAGCAGCTTCTGGGAGGGAGGTCAATGGGGTACCGGGGAGCTGTTTTTT
clone_size: many; d_call: NA; v_call: TRBV12-3/TRBV12-4; j_call: TRBJ1-1; cdr3_length: 12; cdr3_aa: CASTSENTEAFF; cdr3_nt: TGTGCCAGCACCTCCGAGAACACTGAAGCTTTCTTT
clone_size: NA; d_call: TRBD1; v_call: TRBV10-3; j_call: TRBJ1-1; cdr3_length: 14; cdr3_aa: CAISESGGNTEAFF; cdr3_nt: TGTGCCATCAGTGAGTCAGGGGGCAACACTGAAGCTTTCTTT
clone_size: NA; d_call: NA; v_call: TRBV5-5; j_call: TRBJ1-1; cdr3_length: 16; cdr3_aa: CASSLDFSGRATEAFF; cdr3_nt: TGTGCCAGCAGCTTGGACTTTAGCGGGAGGGCCACTGAAGCTTTCTTT
clone_size: many; d_call: TRBD2; v_call: TRBV12-3/TRBV12-4; j_call: TRBJ2-1; cdr3_length: 14; cdr3_aa: CASSLGWTRNEQFF; cdr3_nt: TGTGCCAGCAGTTTAGGGTGGACTAGAAATGAGCAGTTCTTC
clone_size: NA; d_call: NA; v_call: TRBV7-9; j_call: TRBJ2-1; cdr3_length: 14; cdr3_aa: CASRSPLGEDEQFF; cdr3_nt: TGTGCCAGCAGATCACCTTTAGGAGAGGATGAGCAGTTCTTC
clone_size: NA; d_call: NA; v_call: TRBV27; j_call: TRBJ2-1; cdr3_length: 13; cdr3_aa: CASSGGLNNEQFF; cdr3_nt: TGTGCCAGCAGTGGGGGGTTAAACAATGAGCAGTTCTTC
clone_size: many; d_call: NA; v_call: TRBV12-3/TRBV12-4; j_call: TRBJ2-7; cdr3_length: 13; cdr3_aa: CASSPDTIYEQYF; cdr3_nt: TGTGCCAGCAGCCCGGACACGATCTACGAGCAGTACTTC
clone_size: NA; d_call: NA; v_call: TRBV20-1; j_call: TRBJ2-1; cdr3_length: 16; cdr3_aa: CSATADAGRSYNEQFF; cdr3_nt: TGCAGTGCTACCGCTGATGCGGGACGCTCCTACAATGAGCAGTTCTTC
clone_size: many; d_call: NA; v_call: TRBV27; j_call: TRBJ1-2; cdr3_length: 18; cdr3_aa: CASTQGRQKKGVNYGYTF; cdr3_nt: TGTGCCAGCACCCAAGGGAGACAGAAGAAGGGGGTTAACTATGGCTACACCTTC
clone_size: few; d_call: NA; v_call: TRBV27; j_call: TRBJ1-1; cdr3_length: 15; cdr3_aa: CASSLRGVGGTEAFF; cdr3_nt: TGTGCCAGCAGTTTACGGGGGGTGGGGGGCACTGAAGCTTTCTTT
clone_size: NA; d_call: TRBD1; v_call: TRBV28; j_call: TRBJ2-4; cdr3_length: 16; cdr3_aa: CASSNDRVALQNIQYF; cdr3_nt: TGTGCCAGCAGTAATGACAGGGTCGCCCTACAAAACATTCAGTACTTC
clone_size: NA; d_call: NA; v_call: TRBV3-1; j_call: TRBJ2-1; cdr3_length: 15; cdr3_aa: CASSQDRRSYNEQFF; cdr3_nt: TGTGCCAGCAGCCAGGACCGGCGCTCCTACAATGAGCAGTTCTTC
clone_size: many; d_call: TRBD1; v_call: TRBV6-7; j_call: TRBJ1-1; cdr3_length: 20; cdr3_aa: CAATSFRTGRSHFENTEAFF; cdr3_nt: TGTGCCGCAACCTCCTTTAGGACAGGACGCTCCCACTTCGAGAACACTGAAGCTTTCTTT
clone_size: many; d_call: NA; v_call: TRBV12-3/TRBV12-4; j_call: TRBJ2-5; cdr3_length: 14; cdr3_aa: CASRGQGLQETQYF; cdr3_nt: TGTGCCAGCAGAGGGCAGGGTCTGCAAGAGACCCAGTACTTC
clone_size: few; d_call: TRBD1; v_call: TRBV3-1; j_call: TRBJ2-7; cdr3_length: 15; cdr3_aa: CASSHLTGTGLEQYF; cdr3_nt: TGTGCCAGCAGCCACCTAACCGGGACAGGGCTCGAGCAGTACTTC
clone_size: many; d_call: NA; v_call: TRBV7-3; j_call: TRBJ1-1; cdr3_length: 14; cdr3_aa: CASRQRGEGTEAFF; cdr3_nt: TGTGCCAGCAGGCAACGGGGGGAGGGCACTGAAGCTTTCTTT
clone_size: many; d_call: NA; v_call: TRBV15; j_call: TRBJ2-2; cdr3_length: 17; cdr3_aa: CATSRGGVRDNTGELFF; cdr3_nt: TGTGCCACCAGCAGAGGAGGGGTGAGGGACAACACCGGGGAGCTGTTTTTT
clone_size: NA; d_call: TRBD1; v_call: TRBV3-1; j_call: TRBJ2-1; cdr3_length: 16; cdr3_aa: CASSQDPDRAANEQFF; cdr3_nt: TGTGCCAGCAGCCAAGATCCGGACAGGGCAGCAAATGAGCAGTTCTTC
clone_size: few; d_call: NA; v_call: TRBV7-2; j_call: TRBJ1-5; cdr3_length: 14; cdr3_aa: CASSLVGGYQPQHF; cdr3_nt: TGTGCCAGCAGCTTAGTTGGGGGGTATCAGCCCCAGCATTTT
clone_size: NA; d_call: NA; v_call: TRBV20-1; j_call: TRBJ2-5; cdr3_length: 13; cdr3_aa: CSARPAGGETQYF; cdr3_nt: TGCAGTGCTAGACCCGCGGGTGGAGAGACCCAGTACTTC
clone_size: many; d_call: NA; v_call: TRBV20-1; j_call: TRBJ1-2; cdr3_length: 15; cdr3_aa: CSASPRITGSYGYTF; cdr3_nt: TGCAGTGCTAGTCCGCGTATTACGGGTTCCTATGGCTACACCTTC
clone_size: NA; d_call: NA; v_call: TRBV10-3; j_call: TRBJ2-2; cdr3_length: 15; cdr3_aa: CASTLRTDATGELFF; cdr3_nt: TGTGCCAGCACCCTAAGGACGGACGCTACCGGGGAGCTGTTTTTT
clone_size: many; d_call: TRBD1; v_call: TRBV20-1; j_call: TRBJ1-2; cdr3_length: 12; cdr3_aa: CSASPQGYGYTF; cdr3_nt: TGCAGTGCTAGTCCACAGGGGTATGGCTACACCTTC
clone_size: NA; d_call: NA; v_call: TRBV20-1; j_call: TRBJ2-3; cdr3_length: 12; cdr3_aa: CSARAQDLTQYF; cdr3_nt: TGCAGTGCTAGAGCGCAGGACTTAACGCAGTATTTT
clone_size: NA; d_call: NA; v_call: TRBV19; j_call: TRBJ1-2; cdr3_length: 15; cdr3_aa: CASRGLGETNYGYTF; cdr3_nt: TGTGCCAGTAGGGGATTAGGAGAGACAAACTATGGCTACACCTTC
clone_size: many; d_call: TRBD2; v_call: TRBV11-2; j_call: TRBJ2-3; cdr3_length: 14; cdr3_aa: CASSASGTKDTQYF; cdr3_nt: TGTGCCAGCAGCGCAAGCGGGACGAAAGATACGCAGTATTTT
clone_size: few; d_call: NA; v_call: TRBV25-1; j_call: TRBJ2-6; cdr3_length: 19; cdr3_aa: CASSELGAGSRSGANVLTF; cdr3_nt: TGTGCCAGCAGTGAACTCGGAGCAGGCTCACGCTCTGGGGCCAACGTCCTGACTTTC
clone_size: few; d_call: TRBD2; v_call: TRBV5-6; j_call: TRBJ2-7; cdr3_length: 13; cdr3_aa: CASSPGGGLGQYF; cdr3_nt: TGTGCCAGCAGCCCGGGGGGGGGGCTCGGGCAGTACTTC
clone_size: few; d_call: NA; v_call: TRBV7-8; j_call: TRBJ1-5; cdr3_length: 15; cdr3_aa: CASSSFRRSNQPQHF; cdr3_nt: TGTGCCAGCAGCTCGTTTCGAAGGAGCAATCAGCCCCAGCATTTT
clone_size: many; d_call: NA; v_call: TRBV30; j_call: TRBJ2-5; cdr3_length: 15; cdr3_aa: CAWSDVDWRQETQYF; cdr3_nt: TGTGCCTGGAGTGACGTGGACTGGCGACAAGAGACCCAGTACTTC
clone_size: NA; d_call: NA; v_call: TRBV3-1; j_call: TRBJ2-7; cdr3_length: 15; cdr3_aa: CASSQVFLKRDEQYF; cdr3_nt: TGTGCCAGCAGCCAAGTTTTCTTAAAGAGAGACGAGCAGTACTTC